These 15 T cell receptor beta chains share one sample of origin, sequenced in a study of T cells in Graves' hyperthyroidism and ophthalmopathy. It was RNA transcripts that yielded the amplified TCR beta CDR3 regions. The HTBI primer set was used in a first-round RT-PCR of the TCR CDR3. MiXCR, applied by TCRdb to the multiplex PCR reads, yields one record per CDR3 protein. Here the sample spans about 270,000 distinct CDR3 sequences, approximately 25% being singletons. Source material: blood. These receptors were taken from a woman aged 40 to 55 with Graves' ophthalmopathy.

The chain has TRBV6-1 and TRBJ1-1; maybe TRBD1 (5 bases). The ends were cut back, 6 bases at V and 5 bases at J, with 19 bases in the middle. Looked up from germline, CDR1 is MNHNS and CDR2 is SASEGT. The CDR3 runs 15 residues. The DNA of the CDR3 is TGTGCCAGCAGGCGGACCGGGGGATTGGGAACTGAAGCTTTCTTT. Encoded protein: CASRRTGGLGTEAFF.

This rearrangement joins TRBV28 to TRBJ1-2, with D perhaps matching TRBD1 (5 bases). V lost 10 bases and J lost 3, with 15 bases in between. This CDR3 is 13 amino acids long. Germline V lookup: CDR1 MDHEN, CDR2 SYDVKM. The chain's CDR3 is CATSAGSYYGYTF. In nucleotides, the CDR3 is TGTGCCACCTCGGCAGGGTCCTACTATGGCTACACCTTC.

This clonotype came up many times. V gene TRBV4-2 combines with J gene TRBJ2-7, with D possibly TRBD1 on 6 matching bases. The V and J ends lost 4 bases and 2 bases respectively, with 15 bases between them. The V gene's germline CDR1 is LGHNA and CDR2 YNFKEQ. The CDR3 is 15 amino acids. CDR3 coding DNA: TGTGCCAGCAGCCGGCGCGCAGGGGACACCTACGAGCAGTACTTC. Its protein product is CASSRRAGDTYEQYF.

The rearrangement joins TRBV6-1 to TRBJ1-2; unclear D gene. Germline loops: CDR1 MNHNS, CDR2 SASEGT. The CDR3 spans 16 residues. V shed 7 bases and J shed 3 bases, with 21 bases lying between them. CDR3 sequence (DNA): TGTGCCAGCACCGAGAGCCACGCAACCTTCTACTATGGCTACACCTTC. This encodes CASTESHATFYYGYTF.

In its sample, this clonotype was seen many times. V is TRBV5-1 and J is TRBJ2-2; perhaps TRBD1 as D (5 bases). This CDR3 contains 15 residues. Trimming cost V 4 bases and J 5 bases, with 15 bases left between them. The germline gives CDR1 SGHRS, CDR2 YFSETQ. The DNA of the CDR3 is TGCGCCAGCAGCATACAGGCTCCGGATACCGGGGAGCTGTTTTTT. This encodes CASSIQAPDTGELFF.

This clonotype was detected ten times or more. The chain employs TRBV9 and TRBJ2-5; 11 nucleotides align to TRBD1. There are 16 residues in the CDR3. V lost 3 bases to trimming and J lost 5 bases; unmatched junction nucleotides: 9. Germline CDR1 SGDLS, CDR2 YYNGEE. CDR3 in amino acids: CASSAPGQGAGETQYF. For the CDR3, the DNA is TGTGCCAGCAGCGCCCCCGGACAGGGGGCCGGGGAGACCCAGTACTTC.

This clonotype was observed at least ten times. This chain joins TRBV30 and TRBJ2-5, with 8 bases aligning to TRBD2. J was trimmed by 1 base and V by 0 bases; bases with no gene match: 4. This CDR3 is 15 amino acids long. Germline V CDR1 and CDR2: GTSNPN, SVGIG (reference sequence). The DNA of the CDR3 is TGTGCCTGGAGTGTACGGGGGGGCTTCCAAGAGACCCAGTACTTC. Translating gives CAWSVRGGFQETQYF.

As regards this clonotype: A much larger clone lies a single base off, so this may be a read error. The rearrangement uses TRBV7-9 and TRBJ1-5, with no clear D. Germline V gives CDR1 SEHNR, CDR2 FQNEAQ (reference sequence). The CDR3 contains 13 residues. CDR3: CASSLGLGQPRHF. CDR3 in DNA: TGTGCCAGCAGCCTGGGTCTTGGTCAGCCCCGGCATTTT.

This clonotype was seen ten or more times. The chain has TRBV24-1 and TRBJ2-3; D may be TRBD1 or TRBD2 (5 bases each). The germline V gene encodes CDR1 KGHDR and CDR2 SFDVKD. V was shortened by 4 bases and J by 1 base, with 5 bases between the two germline ends. The CDR3 is 13 amino acids. This CDR3 reads CATSEGGTDTQYF. The CDR3 DNA reads TGTGCCACCAGTGAGGGGGGCACAGATACGCAGTATTTT.

This clonotype was observed at least ten times. A much larger clone lies one base from this, so it may be a read error. The rearrangement joins TRBV12-3 or TRBV12-4 to TRBJ1-5; tentative D call: TRBD1 (5 bases). The CDR3 spans 15 residues. The CDR3 region is CTSSPSGRSNQPQHF. In DNA form, the CDR3 reads TGTACCAGCAGTCCCTCGGGACGGAGCAATCAGCCCCAGCATTTT.

CDR3: CASRDPGDSYEQYF. The CDR3 DNA is TGTGCCAGCAGGGATCCCGGGGACTCCTACGAGCAGTACTTC. V and J are TRBV28 and TRBJ2-7; perhaps TRBD2 as D (5 bases). This CDR3 is 14 amino acids long. Germline V gene data show CDR1 as MDHEN and CDR2 as SYDVKM. V gave up 6 bases and J gave up 0 bases, with 12 bases separating them.

This clonotype was recorded many times. The chain links TRBV6-5 to TRBJ2-2; D remains ambiguous. Germline V lookup: CDR1 MNHEY, CDR2 SVGAGI. The CDR3 sequence is 12 residues long. V lost 7 bases and J 8 bases, leaving 11 bases between the germline ends. This CDR3 is CASKERTGELFF. Here the CDR3 DNA reads TGTGCCAGCAAGGAGCGCACTGGGGAGCTGTTTTTT.

This clonotype has ten or more counts. The rearrangement links TRBV19 to TRBJ1-5; TRBD1 aligns across 7 bases. CDR3 size: 13 residues. Germline V gives CDR1 LNHDA, CDR2 SQIVND (reference sequence). J was trimmed by 4 bases and V by 11 bases; bases with no gene match: 8. The chain's CDR3 is CACRGRANQPQHF. The CDR3, as DNA: TGTGCCTGCAGGGGGAGGGCGAATCAGCCCCAGCATTTT.

This clonotype was counted ten times or more. V gene TRBV4-1 combines with J gene TRBJ2-7; TRBD1 aligns across 7 bases. Unmatched junction bases numbered 12, after V lost 0 bases and J lost 7 bases. Germline lookup yields CDR1 MGHRA and CDR2 YSYEKL. The CDR3 loop spans 16 amino acids. In nucleotides, the CDR3 is TGCGCCAGCAGCCAAGACGACAGGGTATGGCCGGGAGAGCAGTACTTC. It encodes CASSQDDRVWPGEQYF.

This clonotype was picked up many times. The chain is built from TRBV28 and TRBJ2-7; 9 bases match TRBD1. CDR1 is MDHEN and CDR2 is SYDVKM in the germline V gene. This CDR3 region has 15 residues. The V gene end was trimmed by 7 bases and the J gene end by 3 bases; junction bases not matched to a gene: 10. The CDR3 DNA reads TGTGCCAGCACGTTAGACGGGACAGGGAACTACGAGCAGTACTTC. Translating gives CASTLDGTGNYEQYF.